This T cell receptor (beta chain) was sequenced for a study of cytomegalovirus exposure and HLA in healthy donors. Findings of the study overall: The Asian-associated ancestry cluster reportedly had fewer N-insertions than the approximately 610-donor mean in a later analysis.

Regarding this clone: Its specificity is not known.

PCR used 60 Vbeta primers and 13 Jbeta primers. Authors' analysis steps: In a later analysis, around 87 million unique TCR beta chains included roughly 11 million shared by two or more donors. Sequenced by immunoSEQ multiplex PCR; TCRdb stores in-frame clones only, minus some. That table gives V, J and clone size, and the DNA gave D and trimming. This repertoire shows about 160,000 clones, about 83% found once; its top ten account for around 0.93%. CDR1 is MNHEY and CDR2 is SMNVEV in the germline V gene (reference sequence). Germline trimming cut 6 bases from V and 0 bases from J; bases unmatched to any gene: 13. The CDR3 has 18 amino acids.

The J gene is TRBJ2-7, the V gene TRBV27, with TRBD2 matching 11 bases. Material for sequencing was PBMCs. The TCR originated in a woman younger than 45 in good health and CMV-seronegative. CDR3 bases: TGTGCCAGCAGGAATATGAAACTAGCGGGAGACGGCTCCTACGAGCAGTACTTC. The encoded protein is CASRNMKLAGDGSYEQYF.